This TCR beta chain was recorded in a study of T cell responses to AZD1222 COVID-19 vaccine. Using immunoSEQ multiplex PCR, the repertoire was profiled, and TCRdb retains in-frame clones only, with some absent. This sample has over 95,000 clones, with around nine tenths found just once. V lost 6 bases to trimming and J lost 3 bases, with 21 bases between them. The CDR3 has 16 amino acids. Germline CDR1 is LNHDA and CDR2 is SQIVND (reference sequence). On this clone itself: Antigen: not known.

Study-wide results and caveats: When two AZD1222 doses had been given, Spike-specific TCR breadth and depth rose. Reportedly, close to half of spike-specific TCRs are directed against unmutated variant regions. At baseline, just five to seven AZD1222 recipients tested seropositive.

The receptor was isolated from an adult who received the AZD1222 COVID-19 vaccine. The specimen comprised peripheral blood, sampled 28 days after the second AZD1222 dose. The chain employs TRBV19 and TRBJ2-7, with D possibly being TRBD1 (6 bases). The CDR3, as DNA: TGTGCCAGTAGGGGACGCGGACAGACGAAAATCTACGAGCAGTACTTC. It specifies CASRGRGQTKIYEQYF. The full variable domain, with the rest looked up from reference TRBV19 and TRBJ2-7, is DGGITQSPKYLFRKEGQNVTLSCEQNLNHDAMYWYRQDPGQGLRLIYYSQIVNDFQKGDIAEGYSVSREKKESFPLTVTSAQKNPTAFYLCASRGRGQTKIYEQYFGPGTRLTVT.